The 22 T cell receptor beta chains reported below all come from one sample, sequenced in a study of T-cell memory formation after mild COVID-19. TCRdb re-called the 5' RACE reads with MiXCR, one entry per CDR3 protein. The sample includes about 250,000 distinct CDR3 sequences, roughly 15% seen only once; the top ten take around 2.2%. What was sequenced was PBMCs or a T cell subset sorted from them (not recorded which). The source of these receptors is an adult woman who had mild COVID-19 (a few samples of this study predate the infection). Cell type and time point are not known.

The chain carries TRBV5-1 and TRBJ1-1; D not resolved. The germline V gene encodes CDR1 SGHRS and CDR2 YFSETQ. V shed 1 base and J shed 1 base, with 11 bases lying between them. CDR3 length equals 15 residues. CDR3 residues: CASSLYQAGNTEAFF. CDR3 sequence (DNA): TGCGCCAGCAGCTTGTACCAAGCGGGGAACACTGAAGCTTTCTTT. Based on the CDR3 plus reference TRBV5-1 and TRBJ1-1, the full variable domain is KAGVTQTPRYLIKTRGQQVTLSCSPISGHRSVSWYQQTPGQGLQFLFEYFSETQRNKGNFPGRFSGRQFSNSRSEMNVSTLELGDSALYLCASSLYQAGNTEAFFGQGTRLTVV.

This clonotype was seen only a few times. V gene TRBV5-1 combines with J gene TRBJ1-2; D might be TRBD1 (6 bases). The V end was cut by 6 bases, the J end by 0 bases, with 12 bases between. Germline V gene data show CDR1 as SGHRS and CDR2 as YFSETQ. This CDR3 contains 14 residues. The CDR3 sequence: CASTGGPANYGYTF. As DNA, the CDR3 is TGCGCCAGCACGGGGGGGCCAGCTAACTATGGCTACACCTTC.

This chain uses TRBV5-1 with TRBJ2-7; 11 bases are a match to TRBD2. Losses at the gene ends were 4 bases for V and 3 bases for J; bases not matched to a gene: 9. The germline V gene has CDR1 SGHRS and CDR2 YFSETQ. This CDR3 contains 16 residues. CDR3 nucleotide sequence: TGCGCCAGCAGCCTCGCCCCGGGACTAGCGGACTACGAGCAGTACTTC. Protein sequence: CASSLAPGLADYEQYF.

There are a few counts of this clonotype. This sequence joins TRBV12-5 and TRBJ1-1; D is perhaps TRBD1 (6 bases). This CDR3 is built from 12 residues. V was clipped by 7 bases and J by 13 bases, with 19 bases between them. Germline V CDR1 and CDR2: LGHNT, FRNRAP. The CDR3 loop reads CASVWSGKGDFF. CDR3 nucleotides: TGTGCTAGTGTCTGGTCGGGGAAGGGGGATTTCTTT.

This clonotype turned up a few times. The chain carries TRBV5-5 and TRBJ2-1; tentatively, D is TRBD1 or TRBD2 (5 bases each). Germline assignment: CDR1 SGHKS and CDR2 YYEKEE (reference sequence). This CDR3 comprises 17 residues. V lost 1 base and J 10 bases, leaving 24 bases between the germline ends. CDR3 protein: CASSLSTGLPVWGEQFF. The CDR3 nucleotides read TGTGCCAGCAGCTTGTCCACAGGATTACCCGTTTGGGGGGAGCAGTTCTTC. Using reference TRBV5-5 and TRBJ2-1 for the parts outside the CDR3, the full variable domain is DAGVTQSPTHLIKTRGQQVTLRCSPISGHKSVSWYQQVLGQGPQFIFQYYEKEERGRGNFPDRFSARQFPNYSSELNVNALLLGDSALYLCASSLSTGLPVWGEQFFGPGTRLTVL.

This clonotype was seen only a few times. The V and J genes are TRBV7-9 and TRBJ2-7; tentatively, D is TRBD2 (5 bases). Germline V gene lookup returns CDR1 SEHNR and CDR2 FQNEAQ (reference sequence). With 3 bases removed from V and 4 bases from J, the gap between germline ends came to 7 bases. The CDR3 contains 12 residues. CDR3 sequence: CASSFAGYEQYF. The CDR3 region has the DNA TGTGCCAGCAGCTTTGCGGGTTACGAGCAGTACTTC.

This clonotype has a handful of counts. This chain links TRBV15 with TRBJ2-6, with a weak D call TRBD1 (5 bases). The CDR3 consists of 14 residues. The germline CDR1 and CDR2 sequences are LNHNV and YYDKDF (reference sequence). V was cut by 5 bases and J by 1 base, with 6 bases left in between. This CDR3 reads CATSAGSGANVLTF. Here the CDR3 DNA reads TGTGCCACCAGCGCAGGGTCTGGGGCCAACGTCCTGACTTTC. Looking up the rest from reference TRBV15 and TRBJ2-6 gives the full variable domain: DAMVIQNPRYQVTQFGKPVTLSCSQTLNHNVMYWYQQKSSQAPKLLFHYYDKDFNNEADTPDNFQSRRPNTSFCFLDIRSPGLGDTAMYLCATSAGSGANVLTFGAGSRLTVL.

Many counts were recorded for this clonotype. CDR3 amino acids: CASTTDSQTQYF. CDR3 coding DNA: TGTGCCAGCACCACGGACAGCCAGACCCAGTACTTC. The chain is built from TRBV12-3 or TRBV12-4 and TRBJ2-5; D is possibly TRBD1 (6 bases). This CDR3 has 12 amino acids. V was pared by 7 bases and J by 6 bases, with 12 bases between.

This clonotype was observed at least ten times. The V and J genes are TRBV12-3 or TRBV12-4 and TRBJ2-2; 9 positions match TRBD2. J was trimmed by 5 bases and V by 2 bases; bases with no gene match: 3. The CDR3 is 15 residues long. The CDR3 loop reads CASSLRLAGTGELFF. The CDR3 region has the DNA TGTGCCAGCAGTTTACGGCTAGCGGGGACCGGGGAGCTGTTTTTT.

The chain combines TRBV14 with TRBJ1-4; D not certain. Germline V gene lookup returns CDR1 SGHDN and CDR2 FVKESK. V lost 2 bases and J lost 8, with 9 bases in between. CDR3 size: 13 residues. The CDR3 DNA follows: TGTGCCAGCAGCCAAATCCAACGAGAAAAACTGTTTTTT. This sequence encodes CASSQIQREKLFF. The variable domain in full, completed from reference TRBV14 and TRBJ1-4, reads EAGVTQFPSHSVIEKGQTVTLRCDPISGHDNLYWYRRVMGKEIKFLLHFVKESKQDESGMPNNRFLAERTGGTYSTLKVQPAELEDSGVYFCASSQIQREKLFFGSGTQLSVL.

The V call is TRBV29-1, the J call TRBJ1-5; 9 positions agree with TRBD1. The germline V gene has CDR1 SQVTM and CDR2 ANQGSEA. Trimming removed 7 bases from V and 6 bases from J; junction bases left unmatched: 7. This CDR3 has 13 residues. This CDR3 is CSATGGAGQPQHF. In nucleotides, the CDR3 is TGCAGCGCCACAGGGGGCGCAGGTCAGCCCCAGCATTTT.

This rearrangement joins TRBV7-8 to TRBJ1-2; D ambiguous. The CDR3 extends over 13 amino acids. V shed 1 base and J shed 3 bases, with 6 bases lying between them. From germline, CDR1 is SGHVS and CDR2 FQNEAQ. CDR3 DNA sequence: TGTGCCAGCAGCTTAGAATATGACTATGGCTACACCTTC. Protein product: CASSLEYDYGYTF.

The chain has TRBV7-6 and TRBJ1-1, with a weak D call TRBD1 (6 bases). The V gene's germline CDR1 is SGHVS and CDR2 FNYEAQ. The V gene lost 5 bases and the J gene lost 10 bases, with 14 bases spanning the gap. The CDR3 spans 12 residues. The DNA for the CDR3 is TGTGCCAGCAGCGAAAGCAGGGGTACAGCTTTCTTT. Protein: CASSESRGTAFF.

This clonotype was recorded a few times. CDR3 DNA: TGTGCCAGTTTCATGGGGCCGGCCGGGGAGCTGTTTTTT. Translated, it gives CASFMGPAGELFF. The gene calls are TRBV12-3 or TRBV12-4 and TRBJ2-2; tentative D call: TRBD1 (5 bases). The CDR3 runs 13 residues. V was cut by 9 bases and J by 6 bases, with 14 bases left in between.

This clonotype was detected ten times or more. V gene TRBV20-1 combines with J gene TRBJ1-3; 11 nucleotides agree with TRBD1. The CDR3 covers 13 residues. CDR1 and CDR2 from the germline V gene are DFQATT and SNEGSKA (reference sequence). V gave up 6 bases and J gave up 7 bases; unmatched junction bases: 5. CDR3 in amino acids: CSALGQGVNTIYF. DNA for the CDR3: TGCAGTGCGCTGGGACAGGGGGTCAACACCATATATTTT.

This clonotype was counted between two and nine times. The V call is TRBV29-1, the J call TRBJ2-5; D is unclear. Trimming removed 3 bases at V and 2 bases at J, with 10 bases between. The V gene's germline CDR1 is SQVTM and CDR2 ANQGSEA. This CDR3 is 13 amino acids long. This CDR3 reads CSVDLGLQETQYF. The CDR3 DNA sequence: TGCAGCGTTGACCTGGGTCTTCAAGAGACCCAGTACTTC.

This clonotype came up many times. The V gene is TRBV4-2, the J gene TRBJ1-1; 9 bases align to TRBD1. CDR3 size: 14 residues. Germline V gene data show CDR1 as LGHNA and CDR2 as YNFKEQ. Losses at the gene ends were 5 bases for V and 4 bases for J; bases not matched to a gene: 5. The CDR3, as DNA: TGTGCCAGCAGCACAGGGGGCGCTTCCACTGAAGCTTTCTTT. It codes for CASSTGGASTEAFF.

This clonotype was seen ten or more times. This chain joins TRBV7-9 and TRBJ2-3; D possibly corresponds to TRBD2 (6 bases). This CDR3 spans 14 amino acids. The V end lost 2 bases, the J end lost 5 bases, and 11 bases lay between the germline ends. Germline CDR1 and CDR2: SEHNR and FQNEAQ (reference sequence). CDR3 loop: CASSLSGGGDTQYF. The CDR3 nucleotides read TGTGCCAGCAGCTTATCCGGGGGTGGAGATACGCAGTATTTT.

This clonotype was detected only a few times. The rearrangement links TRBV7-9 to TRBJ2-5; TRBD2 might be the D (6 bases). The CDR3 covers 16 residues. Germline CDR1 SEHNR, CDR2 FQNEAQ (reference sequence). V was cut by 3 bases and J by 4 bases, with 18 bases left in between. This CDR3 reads CASSFSGLGRGETQYF. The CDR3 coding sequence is TGTGCCAGCAGCTTCTCAGGGCTAGGGCGGGGAGAGACCCAGTACTTC.

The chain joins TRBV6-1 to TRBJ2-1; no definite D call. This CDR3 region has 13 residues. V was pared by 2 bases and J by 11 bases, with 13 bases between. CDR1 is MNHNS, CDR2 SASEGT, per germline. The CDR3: CASSERSRDKQFF. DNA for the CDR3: TGTGCCAGCAGTGAAAGGAGCCGAGATAAGCAGTTCTTC.

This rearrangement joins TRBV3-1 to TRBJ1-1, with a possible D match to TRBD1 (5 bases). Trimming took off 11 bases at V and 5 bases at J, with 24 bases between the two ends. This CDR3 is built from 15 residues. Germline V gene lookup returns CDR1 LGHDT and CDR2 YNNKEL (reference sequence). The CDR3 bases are TGTGCCGGTCATATTAACAGGCCTCGGAGGACTGAAGCTTTCTTT. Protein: CAGHINRPRRTEAFF.

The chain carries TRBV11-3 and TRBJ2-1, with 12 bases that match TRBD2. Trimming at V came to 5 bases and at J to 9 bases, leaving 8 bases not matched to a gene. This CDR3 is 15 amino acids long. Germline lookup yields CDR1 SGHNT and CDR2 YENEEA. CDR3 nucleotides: TGTGCCAGCAGCCTCCGACTAGCGGGAGTGAGTGAGCAGTTCTTC. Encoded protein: CASSLRLAGVSEQFF.